This TCR beta chain was sequenced for a study of early T cells in non-severe SARS-CoV-2 infection. On the study more broadly: Sequencing was performed on bulk RNA from unsorted whole blood, leaving chains unpaired.

V shed 0 bases, J shed 3 bases, and the junction held 5 bases outside the gene matches. Germline values: CDR1 GTSNPN, CDR2 SVGIG (reference sequence). The CDR3 loop spans 15 amino acids. Researchers tagged individual cDNA molecules with unique molecular identifiers. TCRdb analysed the 5' RACE reads with MiXCR anew, one entry per CDR3 protein. The top ten hold over 1% of the sample, which has around 67,000 distinct CDR3 sequences, about an eighth seen once. This clonotype was counted at least ten times. What it recognizes is unknown. Study results and limitations: Comparison of clonotypes with VDJdb favored anti-spike CD8 responses while missing private and CD4 specificities.

The sample taken for sequencing was whole blood. This clonotype originated in an adult who was a healthcare worker with PCR-confirmed SARS-CoV-2 infection or an uninfected control (not recorded which). The V gene is TRBV30, the J gene TRBJ2-3; the match to TRBD2 covers 8 bases. CDR3 loop: CAWSVRGGRTDTQYF. CDR3 nucleotide sequence: TGTGCCTGGAGTGTTCGGGGCGGGAGGACAGATACGCAGTATTTT.